This T cell receptor (beta chain) was captured in a study of siplizumab effects on memory and regulatory T cells. Findings of the study overall: Neither a naive nor a memory phenotype was assignable to roughly 80-95% of proliferating CD4+ or CD8+ clones.

The CDR3 contains 12 residues. In germline, CDR1 is MDHEN, CDR2 SYDVKM. Researchers maintained the mixed lymphocyte reaction cells in coculture at 37°C for five to six days. Clones were read by immunoSEQ multiplex PCR, and TCRdb kept only the in-frame ones, dropping some. The data hold 15,000 to 20,000 clones, with about 40% observed a single time. As for this clone: Its specificity is unknown. One junction end disagrees with the germline gene, perhaps due to a read error.

The sample was CFSE-low (dividing) CD4+ T cells sorted from an allogeneic mixed lymphocyte reaction. This sequence joins TRBV28 and TRBJ1-1; D unresolved. This TCR came from a human donor in good health; the cells came from an allogeneic mixed lymphocyte reaction. Some clones in this sample may be carry-over from other donors' samples. The CDR3 loop is CASNPRERIFVF. The CDR3 nucleotides are TGTGCCAGCAACCCTCGAGAGAGGATATTCGTCTTT.